This TCR beta chain was recovered during a study of T cells in Graves' hyperthyroidism and ophthalmopathy. The study, taken as a whole, reports: Blood held most thyroid clonotypes expanded above 0.001 frequency.

Germline loops: CDR1 MGHRA, CDR2 YSYEKL. V shed 2 bases and J shed 3 bases, with 16 bases lying between them. The CDR3 spans 16 residues. The study left out patients who had uncontrolled infection, other autoimmune disease, pregnancy or lactation. Notes on this clonotype: Its antigen is currently unknown.

TCR beta CDR3 regions were amplified from RNA. Initially, a first-round RT-PCR of the TCR CDR3 employed the HTBI primer set. TCRdb analysed the multiplex PCR reads with MiXCR anew, one entry per CDR3 protein. The data show around 250,000 distinct CDR3 sequences, about 15% seen once. Sequenced input: blood. V is TRBV4-1 and J is TRBJ1-2; no firm D call. This TCR was recovered from a woman between 18 and 29 years old with Graves' ophthalmopathy. CDR3 DNA sequence: TGCGCCAGCAGCCAACCCAGCCGGCGGCAGGACTATGGCTACACCTTC. It translates to CASSQPSRRQDYGYTF.